The 30 T cell receptor beta chains below come from one sample, sequenced in a study of CXCR3-negative and CXCR3-positive naive CD8 T cells. TRB cDNA libraries were made by UMI-labeled 5' RACE. TCRdb reprocessed the 5' RACE reads and stores each CDR3 protein as one record, lacking DNA. The repertoire table contains 130,000 or so distinct CDR3 sequences. The sequenced sample consisted of naive CXCR3- CD8+ T cells from blood. Subset given: CD45RO-CCR7+CD27+CD95- naive CD8+ T cells lacking CXCR3 (TNR3-). The receptors here all came from a human donor in good health. Some clones in this sample may be carry-over from other donors' samples.

This chain connects TRBV4-1 to TRBJ1-4; TCRdb returns TRBD1, unconfirmable since there is no DNA. This CDR3 spans 15 amino acids. Germline loops: CDR1 MGHRA, CDR2 YSYEKL. The CDR3 loop reads CASSQLTPSPEKLFF.

The chain has TRBV25-1 and TRBJ1-2; the TCRdb D gene call, TRBD1, has no DNA to confirm it. The germline gives CDR1 MGHDK, CDR2 SYGVNS. The CDR3 sequence is 15 residues long. CDR3 residues: CASSDSARVYYGYTF.

The chain uses TRBV6-6 and TRBJ2-1. Germline values: CDR1 MNHNY, CDR2 SVGAGI (reference sequence). The CDR3 is 11 residues long. The CDR3 region is CASSLAREQFF.

The rearrangement joins TRBV23-1 to TRBJ2-7; there is no DNA to check the TCRdb D call of TRBD1. TRBV23-1 is classed as an ORF, of uncertain function. The CDR3 has 16 residues. The CDR3 protein is CASSQSGAPGGNEQYF.

The genes are TRBV13 and TRBJ1-2; TCRdb's assignment of TRBD1 cannot be checked, as there is no DNA. The CDR3 has 15 amino acids. The germline CDR1 and CDR2 sequences are PRHDT and FYEKMQ (reference sequence). CDR3 sequence reads: CASSHRQDVNYGYTF.

This chain uses TRBV7-6 with TRBJ1-1. CDR3 length: 13 amino acids. Per the germline V gene, CDR1 is SGHVS and CDR2 is FNYEAQ. The CDR3 loop is CASSIAGNTEAFF.

The chain links TRBV5-4 to TRBJ2-1. In germline, CDR1 is SGHNT, CDR2 YYREEE (reference sequence). This CDR3 region has 13 residues. The chain's CDR3 is CASSLWGYNEQFF.

This chain uses TRBV29-1 with TRBJ2-1; no DNA is available, so the TRBD1 call from TCRdb remains unchecked. Germline assignment: CDR1 SQVTM and CDR2 ANQGSEA. The CDR3 runs to 13 residues. The CDR3 here is CSVPLLGINEQFF.

V gene TRBV7-9 combines with J gene TRBJ2-2; TCRdb lists TRBD1, though no DNA is available to test this call. Looked up from germline, CDR1 is SEHNR and CDR2 is FQNEAQ (reference sequence). CDR3 length: 16 amino acids. The CDR3 sequence is CASSLAGTENTGELFF.

The V and J genes are TRBV13 and TRBJ1-1; the D call of TRBD1 rests on TCRdb alone, since no DNA is present to check it. CDR1 is PRHDT and CDR2 is FYEKMQ in the germline V gene (reference sequence). This CDR3 is 17 amino acids long. CDR3 residues: CASSLVRQGWMNTEAFF.

This chain links TRBV7-9 with TRBJ1-4; there is no DNA to check the TCRdb D call of TRBD1. CDR1 and CDR2 from the germline V gene are SEHNR and FQNEAQ (reference sequence). CDR3 length: 14 residues. CDR3 sequence reads: CASSMTGGEEKLFF. Full variable domain (rest looked up from reference TRBV7-9 and TRBJ1-4): DTGVSQNPRHKITKRGQNVTFRCDPISEHNRLYWYRQTLGQGPEFLTYFQNEAQLEKSRLLSDRFSAERPKGSFSTLEIQRTEQGDSAMYLCASSMTGGEEKLFFGSGTQLSVL.

The V call is TRBV7-2, the J call TRBJ1-3; TCRdb indicates TRBD1, and absent DNA this call remains unverified. This CDR3 is built from 14 residues. From germline, CDR1 is SGHTA and CDR2 FQGNSA. This CDR3 reads CASSTTGPGNTIYF.

V and J are TRBV29-1 and TRBJ2-3; TCRdb lists TRBD1, though no DNA is available to test this call. The CDR3 has 13 amino acids. Germline V gene sequence: CDR1 SQVTM, CDR2 ANQGSEA. CDR3 sequence: CSVGDRVTDTQYF.

CDR3: CASSQDPTGLNEQFF. V is TRBV4-3 and J is TRBJ2-1; TCRdb gives TRBD1 as the D gene, but with no DNA this cannot be confirmed. The CDR3 consists of 15 residues. Germline CDR1 reads LGHNA; CDR2 reads YSLEER.

The rearrangement uses TRBV4-1 and TRBJ1-1; the TRBD1 assignment by TCRdb is unverifiable without DNA. This CDR3 has 15 residues. Germline CDR1 and CDR2: MGHRA and YSYEKL. The CDR3 loop is CASSQGTTGYTEAFF.

The chain employs TRBV28 and TRBJ2-5; absent DNA, TCRdb's TRBD1 call cannot be checked. The CDR3 runs 15 residues. The V gene's germline CDR1 is MDHEN and CDR2 SYDVKM. Here the CDR3 reads CASRTGGAMVETQYF.

The chain has TRBV4-3 and TRBJ1-2. There are 14 residues in the CDR3. Per germline, CDR1 LGHNA and CDR2 YSLEER. The chain's CDR3 is CASSQESGSIGYTF.

V is TRBV29-1 and J is TRBJ2-1; the TCRdb D gene call, TRBD2, has no DNA to confirm it. CDR3 length: 11 amino acids. From germline, CDR1 is SQVTM and CDR2 ANQGSEA. CDR3: CSVEGLPEQFF.

The V and J genes are TRBV6-6 and TRBJ2-7; TCRdb's D call of TRBD1 is untestable without DNA. Per germline, CDR1 MNHNY and CDR2 SVGAGI (reference sequence). This CDR3 has 14 amino acids. CDR3 protein: CASKDGTGYDEQYF.

This chain joins TRBV20-1 and TRBJ2-7. From germline, CDR1 is DFQATT and CDR2 SNEGSKA (reference sequence). This CDR3 contains 13 residues. The CDR3 is CSARRYLVSEQYF.

The CDR3 protein is CASSPGLAETQYF. The gene calls are TRBV7-7 and TRBJ2-5; TCRdb calls TRBD2, which cannot be checked without DNA. Germline-derived CDR1 and CDR2 are SSHAT and FNYEAQ (reference sequence). The CDR3 length is 13 residues. Full variable domain (remainder filled in from reference TRBV7-7 and TRBJ2-5): GAGVSQSPRYKVTKRGQDVTLRCDPISSHATLYWYQQALGQGPEFLTYFNYEAQPDKSGLPSDRFSAERPEGSISTLTIQRTEQRDSAMYRCASSPGLAETQYFGPGTRLLVL.

The chain uses TRBV4-2 and TRBJ1-1. Germline CDR1 LGHNA, CDR2 YNFKEQ. The CDR3 extends over 15 amino acids. CDR3 residues: CASSQVGEVSTEAFF.

This rearrangement joins TRBV2 to TRBJ2-7. The CDR3 loop spans 11 amino acids. Germline V CDR1 and CDR2: SNHLY, FYNNEI. This CDR3 is CASSTSYEQYF.

The chain employs TRBV6-6 and TRBJ2-1. Germline assignment: CDR1 MNHNY and CDR2 SVGAGI (reference sequence). The CDR3 totals 16 residues. The CDR3 is CASSAFDSSGYNEQFF.

The gene calls are TRBV7-3 and TRBJ2-1; the D call from TCRdb, TRBD2, cannot be confirmed without DNA. Per germline, CDR1 SGHTA and CDR2 FQGTGA. The CDR3 length is 16 residues. CDR3 in amino acids: CASSLYPGLGDNEQFF.

The V call is TRBV29-1, the J call TRBJ2-7; TCRdb gives TRBD1 as the D gene, but with no DNA this cannot be confirmed. Per the germline V gene, CDR1 is SQVTM and CDR2 is ANQGSEA. The CDR3 spans 13 residues. The CDR3 reads CSVVGTGIPEQYF.

V and J are TRBV7-9 and TRBJ1-4. Looked up from germline, CDR1 is SEHNR and CDR2 is FQNEAQ (reference sequence). The CDR3 length is 13 residues. CDR3 sequence reads: CASSLGAVEKLFF.

The V and J genes are TRBV7-9 and TRBJ2-1; checking the TCRdb D call of TRBD2 is not possible without DNA. The CDR3 extends over 15 amino acids. Germline V gene sequence: CDR1 SEHNR, CDR2 FQNEAQ (reference sequence). The CDR3 sequence is CASSLGGGAYNEQFF.

V usage is TRBV7-2 and J usage is TRBJ2-7. CDR1 is SGHTA and CDR2 is FQGNSA in the germline V gene. This CDR3 has 12 residues. CDR3 residues: CASSSLNYEQYF.

The rearrangement uses TRBV28 and TRBJ2-2; with no DNA, the TCRdb D assignment of TRBD1 cannot be verified. This CDR3 is 15 amino acids long. Per the germline V gene, CDR1 is MDHEN and CDR2 is SYDVKM. The CDR3 spells CASSFLPGRTGELFF.